This T cell receptor beta chain was sequenced during a study of blood T cell repertoires in COVID-19. Study information: COVID-19 samples, acute and convalescent, were from the United States, Italy and Spain.

Original methodology: Estimated nucleated cell counts came from reference gene primer amplification. This table comes from immunoSEQ multiplex PCR, and its TCRdb copy is limited to in-frame clones, with some not included. For V, J and clone size, that table is used; D and trimming come from the DNA. This sample yields a few hundred thousand clones, of which approximately 77% are seen a single time; about 3% belongs to the top ten. The source material was peripheral blood. The receptor's source is a woman aged 18-29 years with acute or convalescent COVID-19.

CDR3 DNA sequence: TGTGCCAGCTCACCAACAGGGGCTAGCTCCTACAATGAGCAGTTCTTC. It is translated as CASSPTGASSYNEQFF. V gene TRBV18 combines with J gene TRBJ2-1; 7 nucleotides align to TRBD1. J gave up 0 bases and V 2 bases, and 4 bases lay outside the gene matches. This CDR3 is built from 16 residues. Germline V lookup: CDR1 KGHSH, CDR2 LQKENI. Based on the CDR3 plus reference TRBV18 and TRBJ2-1, the full variable domain is NAGVMQNPRHLVRRRGQEARLRCSPMKGHSHVYWYRQLPEEGLKFMVYLQKENIIDESGMPKERFSAEFPKEGPSILRIQQVVRGDSAAYFCASSPTGASSYNEQFFGPGTRLTVL.